The entry below gives a single T cell receptor beta chain sequence along with its context. Antigen specificity is unknown. V was clipped by 4 bases and J by 8 bases, with 15 bases between them. The CDR3 has 13 amino acids. The germline V gene has CDR1 SGHNT and CDR2 YYREEE (reference sequence). These data come from a study of beta chain features in type 1 diabetes. General study results and limits: Type 1 diabetes patients had moderately but significantly shorter TCRB CDR3s in all four CD4+ subsets. Compared to healthy donors, patients appeared to have naive, central memory and Treg TCRB repertoires that were more alike.

The investigators reverse transcribed all of the isolated RNA, so they sequenced expressed TCRB transcripts. Clones were read by immunoSEQ multiplex PCR, and TCRdb kept only the in-frame ones, dropping some. The sample records 500,000 to 850,000 clones, around an eighth being singletons. Sequenced material: naive CD4+ T cells from blood. The V gene is TRBV5-4, the J gene TRBJ1-1; D gene unclear. The TCR originated in a man aged 18 to 35 with type 1 diabetes. CDR3 in amino acids: CASSAGLGREAFF. In DNA form, the CDR3 reads TGTGCCAGCAGCGCTGGGCTGGGGAGAGAAGCTTTCTTT.